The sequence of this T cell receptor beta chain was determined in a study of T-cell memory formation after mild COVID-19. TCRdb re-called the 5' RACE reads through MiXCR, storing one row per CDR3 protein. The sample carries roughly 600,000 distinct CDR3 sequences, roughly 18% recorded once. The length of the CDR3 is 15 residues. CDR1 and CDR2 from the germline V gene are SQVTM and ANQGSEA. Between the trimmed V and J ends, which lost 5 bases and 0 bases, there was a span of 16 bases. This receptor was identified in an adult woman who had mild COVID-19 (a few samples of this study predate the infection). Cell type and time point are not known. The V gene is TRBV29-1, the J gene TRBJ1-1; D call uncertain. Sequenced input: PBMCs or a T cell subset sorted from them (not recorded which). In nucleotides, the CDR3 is TGCAGCGTTCACAATCTCCTTGCATTGAACACTGAAGCTTTCTTT. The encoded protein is CSVHNLLALNTEAFF.